This T cell receptor (beta chain) emerged from a study of Ad26.COV2.S vaccination and SARS-CoV-2 variants. Study results and limitations: Following vaccination, spike-specific CD8+ and CD4+ T cell responses reportedly exhibited substantial breadth. Placebo and vaccine recipients had non-spike TCR breadth that was similar.

The data were produced by immunoSEQ multiplex PCR, yet TCRdb's version contains in-frame clones alone and is incomplete. Of fewer than 600,000 clones listed, 80% to 90% are singletons. The CDR3 is 11 residues long. V was trimmed by 5 bases and J by 8 bases, leaving 9 bases between them. Looked up from germline, CDR1 is SEHNR and CDR2 is FQNEAQ (reference sequence). Concerning this clone itself: Its specificity is not known.

Noted treatment: 15 to 20 received Ad26.COV2.S at low or high dose, single or two shots; 5 received placebo; per-sample allocation not given. Sampling was done on day 63 after the first vaccine or placebo injection. As its vector, the vaccine had Ad26, which expressed Wuhan-strain SARS-CoV-2 spike. This specimen was peripheral blood, taken in a trial of Ad26.COV2.S vaccine versus placebo. This TCR derives from a person between 18 and 65 years old who received the Ad26.COV2.S COVID-19 vaccine or a placebo. This chain joins TRBV7-9 and TRBJ1-2; D is possibly TRBD1 (6 bases). The CDR3 reads CASSPGVGYTF. As DNA, the CDR3 is TGTGCCAGCAGCCCAGGGGTGGGCTACACCTTC.